This passage covers 22 T cell receptor beta chains from one sample sequenced in a study of memory CD8 T cells in hepatitis C reinfection (dated by TCRdb to 2017 to 2019). The time point label, read with the paper, signifies: pre-reinfection, 55 to 20 weeks before reinfection detection. TCR sequencing was performed on the sorted cells directly ex vivo, without any in vitro expansion beforehand. Library creation used the immunoSEQ multiplex PCR assay. TCRdb limited this immuneACCESS table to in-frame rearrangements with V and J called. A share of clones is missing; checked studies link under half to unresolved V genes, and the rest is unexplained. This sample is represented by approximately 52,000 clones; roughly 86% of them were singletons. Together, the top ten hold approximately 1% of the sample. Specimen: naive CD8+ T cells sorted from blood. Interpreted using the paper, the cell subset or site label stands for: total naive CD8+CD45RO- T cells. Receptors originate from a man aged 18 to 30 with hepatitis C virus infection.

The V gene is TRBV9, the J gene TRBJ1-6; D possibly corresponds to TRBD1 (6 bases). The CDR3 spans 15 residues. Deletions cut 4 bases from V and 8 bases from J, with 16 bases between. The germline V gene has CDR1 SGDLS and CDR2 YYNGEE. The CDR3 sequence is CASSLLGSGDSPLHF. The CDR3 region has the DNA TGTGCCAGCAGCCTCCTGGGGTCAGGGGATTCACCCCTCCACTTT.

The chain uses TRBV27 and TRBJ2-7; 11 positions match TRBD2. There are 16 residues in the CDR3. In germline, CDR1 is MNHEY, CDR2 SMNVEV (reference sequence). Germline trimming cut 2 bases from V and 2 bases from J; bases unmatched to any gene: 5. CDR3 sequence reads: CASSLGLAGEPYEQYF. The CDR3 nucleotides are TGTGCCAGCAGTTTAGGACTAGCGGGCGAGCCCTACGAGCAGTACTTC.

The J gene is TRBJ2-1, the V gene TRBV7-9; tentatively, D is TRBD1 (6 bases). The germline gives CDR1 SEHNR, CDR2 FQNEAQ (reference sequence). V was pared by 8 bases and J by 2 bases, with 19 bases between. The CDR3 sequence is 16 residues long. In nucleotides, the CDR3 is TGTGCCAGCCAACCGAGTGGGGGCTCCACCTACAATGAGCAGTTCTTC. It yields the protein CASQPSGGSTYNEQFF.

This chain links TRBV7-6 with TRBJ2-3, with D possibly matching TRBD2 (5 bases). This CDR3 spans 12 amino acids. Germline V CDR1 and CDR2: SGHVS, FNYEAQ. The V end was cut by 5 bases, the J end by 5 bases, with 8 bases between. CDR3 DNA sequence: TGTGCCAGCAGCGCTGCGGGAGATACGCAGTATTTT. It specifies CASSAAGDTQYF.

This rearrangement joins TRBV7-6 to TRBJ2-1; 9 nucleotides line up with TRBD2. CDR1 SGHVS and CDR2 FNYEAQ come from the germline V gene. This CDR3 region has 10 residues. V dropped 8 bases and J dropped 15; count of bases not matched to a gene: 5. The DNA for the CDR3 is TGTGCCAGCGCGGGGGGGGGCCCGTTCTTC. Translation gives CASAGGGPFF.

The chain combines TRBV4-1 with TRBJ2-2; tentative D call: TRBD2 (6 bases). This CDR3 is built from 14 residues. V lost 6 bases and J 7 bases, leaving 15 bases between the germline ends. Germline V gene data show CDR1 as MGHRA and CDR2 as YSYEKL. The CDR3 nucleotides read TGCGCCAGCAGTGCGGGACTCGATATCGGGGAGCTGTTTTTT. This codes for CASSAGLDIGELFF.

The chain's CDR3 is CASSDPTSGMSETQYF. CDR3 nucleotide sequence: TGTGCCAGCAGCGATCCTACTAGCGGGATGTCGGAGACCCAGTACTTC. The rearrangement uses TRBV9 and TRBJ2-5; TRBD2 aligns across 10 bases. The CDR3 runs 16 residues. Trimming at V came to 3 bases and at J to 5 bases, leaving 10 bases not matched to a gene. Germline CDR1 SGDLS, CDR2 YYNGEE.

CDR3 region: CASSGGQFGNQPQHF. The CDR3, as DNA: TGTGCCAGCAGCGGCGGGCAGTTCGGCAATCAGCCCCAGCATTTT. The J gene is TRBJ1-5, the V gene TRBV2; the D is unclear. Germline V CDR1 and CDR2: SNHLY, FYNNEI. Trimming cost V 6 bases and J 2 bases, with 14 bases left between them. The CDR3 totals 15 residues.

The chain couples TRBV29-1 to TRBJ1-2; 8 bases align to TRBD1. The V segment lost 7 bases and the J segment 8 bases; nucleotides outside the gene matches: 9. Germline lookup yields CDR1 SQVTM and CDR2 ANQGSEA. This CDR3 is built from 12 residues. The CDR3 region has the DNA TGCAGCGCCCGGACAGGGTCGGGCGGCTACACCTTC. It yields the protein CSARTGSGGYTF.

CDR3 DNA sequence: TGTGCCAGCCTTCAGTATAGCAATCAGCCCCAGCATTTT. Amino acid sequence: CASLQYSNQPQHF. The chain has TRBV6-1 and TRBJ1-5; D unresolved. Trimming removed 8 bases from V and 0 bases from J, with 8 bases in between. The CDR3 loop spans 13 amino acids. Germline V lookup: CDR1 MNHNS, CDR2 SASEGT.

V is TRBV4-1 and J is TRBJ1-6; D unresolved. Between the trimmed V and J ends, which lost 1 base and 0 bases, there was a span of 16 bases. The germline gives CDR1 MGHRA, CDR2 YSYEKL. The CDR3 has 19 amino acids. The CDR3 loop is CASSQVGDGYLSYNSPLHF. The CDR3 DNA follows: TGCGCCAGCAGCCAAGTAGGAGACGGCTATCTCTCCTATAATTCACCCCTCCACTTT.

This sequence joins TRBV27 and TRBJ2-3, with TRBD1 identical over 7 bases. Germline V lookup: CDR1 MNHEY, CDR2 SMNVEV (reference sequence). J was trimmed by 1 base and V by 2 bases; bases with no gene match: 3. The CDR3 totals 15 residues. CDR3 amino acids: CASSLRGQGTDTQYF. Here the CDR3 DNA reads TGTGCCAGCAGTTTAAGGGGGCAAGGCACAGATACGCAGTATTTT.

The rearrangement uses TRBV2 and TRBJ2-7, with 11 positions matching TRBD2. There are 15 residues in the CDR3. The V and J ends lost 6 bases and 0 bases, in that order; junction bases with no gene match: 4. The germline CDR1 and CDR2 sequences are SNHLY and FYNNEI. CDR3 amino acids: CASRETSGDSYEQYF. CDR3 DNA sequence: TGTGCCAGCAGGGAGACTAGCGGGGACTCCTACGAGCAGTACTTC. The full variable domain, its missing parts supplied by reference TRBV2 and TRBJ2-7, is EPEVTQTPSHQVTQMGQEVILRCVPISNHLYFYWYRQILGQKVEFLVSFYNNEISEKSEIFDDQFSVERPDGSNFTLKIRSTKLEDSAMYFCASRETSGDSYEQYFGPGTRLTVT.

This clone was seen only once. This chain uses TRBV6-1 with TRBJ1-5; 8 bases agree with TRBD1. This CDR3 is built from 16 residues. V gave up 4 bases and J gave up 1 base; unmatched junction bases: 6. Germline CDR1 MNHNS, CDR2 SASEGT. This CDR3 reads CASSVGPGGSNQPQHF. The CDR3 DNA is TGTGCCAGCAGTGTTGGTCCAGGGGGCAGCAATCAGCCCCAGCATTTT.

The gene calls are TRBV2 and TRBJ2-2; 7 nucleotides match TRBD1. Germline CDR1 and CDR2: SNHLY and FYNNEI. The CDR3 loop spans 14 amino acids. Germline trimming cut 6 bases from V and 6 bases from J; bases unmatched to any gene: 7. CDR3 DNA: TGTGCCAGCAGCCCTTCAGGACAGGCCGGGGAGCTGTTTTTT. Its protein product is CASSPSGQAGELFF.

The chain recombines TRBV7-6 with TRBJ2-2; the match to TRBD2 covers 8 bases. CDR3 length equals 16 residues. CDR1 and CDR2 from the germline V gene are SGHVS and FNYEAQ. Losses at the gene ends were 2 bases for V and 5 bases for J; bases not matched to a gene: 7. In DNA, the CDR3 is TGTGCCAGCAGCTTAAATCTGCTAGCGGGTACCGGGGAGCTGTTTTTT. This encodes CASSLNLLAGTGELFF.

The rearrangement links TRBV15 to TRBJ2-3, with 7 bases that match TRBD2. The CDR3 extends over 15 amino acids. The V segment lost 8 bases and the J segment 0 bases; nucleotides outside the gene matches: 8. CDR1 is LNHNV and CDR2 is YYDKDF in the germline V gene (reference sequence). CDR3 residues: CATGSGGWSTDTQYF. In DNA form, the CDR3 reads TGTGCCACCGGCTCGGGAGGCTGGAGCACAGATACGCAGTATTTT.

This chain uses TRBV7-9 with TRBJ2-5, with 9 bases lining up with TRBD1. The closer fit of TRBJ2-7 to the DNA end suggests the J call may be wrong. CDR3 length: 15 residues. Germline loops: CDR1 SEHNR, CDR2 FQNEAQ (reference sequence). CDR3 bases: TGTGCCAGCAGCTTAGGAAGGGACAGGGTGTACGAGCAGTACTTC. Encoded protein: CASSLGRDRVYEQYF.

This clone appeared once. The chain combines TRBV5-5 with TRBJ2-3; TRBD2 agrees at 11 bases. The J segment lost 8 bases and the V segment lost 5 bases, leaving 10 bases of the junction unmatched. CDR1 and CDR2 from the germline V gene are SGHKS and YYEKEE (reference sequence). The CDR3 runs 15 residues. CDR3 DNA sequence: TGTGCCAGCAGGCGTCGGACTAGCGGGCGCCGTACGCAGTATTTT. Encoded protein: CASRRRTSGRRTQYF. The whole variable domain, filled in from reference TRBV5-5 and TRBJ2-3, reads DAGVTQSPTHLIKTRGQQVTLRCSPISGHKSVSWYQQVLGQGPQFIFQYYEKEERGRGNFPDRFSARQFPNYSSELNVNALLLGDSALYLCASRRRTSGRRTQYFGPGTRLTVL.

The count of this clone is one. The chain links TRBV5-6 to TRBJ2-5; D remains ambiguous. The tail of the sequence fits TRBJ2-7 better, so the J call may be wrong. This CDR3 is built from 15 residues. Per the germline V gene, CDR1 is SGHDT and CDR2 is YYEEEE. The CDR3 DNA follows: TGTGCCAGCAGCCTCCGACTGGCAAGCTCCTACGAGCAGTACTTC. Translated, it gives CASSLRLASSYEQYF.

CDR3 in DNA: TGTGCCAGCAGTCTCGGCCCAGGGGCCCAGCATTTT. As protein: CASSLGPGAQHF. The chain recombines TRBV6-1 with TRBJ1-5, with a weak D call TRBD1 (6 bases). In germline, CDR1 is MNHNS, CDR2 SASEGT. The CDR3 loop spans 12 amino acids. The ends were cut back, 5 bases at V and 11 bases at J, with 13 bases in the middle.

The chain carries TRBV5-1 and TRBJ2-7; TRBD1 is a possible D gene (6 bases). Trimming left V 4 bases short and J 3 bases short, with 14 bases between. CDR1 and CDR2 from the germline V gene are SGHRS and YFSETQ. This CDR3 contains 14 residues. CDR3 in amino acids: CASSLSRDNYEQYF. The CDR3 DNA is TGCGCCAGCAGCCTGAGCCGGGACAACTACGAGCAGTACTTC. Full variable domain (outside the CDR3, taken from reference TRBV5-1 and TRBJ2-7): KAGVTQTPRYLIKTRGQQVTLSCSPISGHRSVSWYQQTPGQGLQFLFEYFSETQRNKGNFPGRFSGRQFSNSRSEMNVSTLELGDSALYLCASSLSRDNYEQYFGPGTRLTVT.